The clone carrying this T cell receptor beta chain was seen just once. These data are taken from a study of CD8+ T cells in alopecia areata. Overall study: Treated patients swallowed 5 to 10 mg of oral tofacitinib twice daily. The drug, tofacitinib, lasted 6 to 18 months, followed by 6 months off drug.

Specimens obtained from alopecia areata patients comprised lesional scalp punch biopsies and peripheral blood. RNA extraction was followed by reverse transcription into cDNA, which acted as the sequencing template. Assay: immunoSEQ multiplex PCR; the TCRdb copy retains only in-frame clones and omits some. The data contain 120,000 or so clones, roughly 54% of them seen just once; the ten biggest clones take up 4.5% to 5.5%. Germline values: CDR1 SGHTA, CDR2 FQGNSA. Losses at the gene ends were 5 bases for V and 5 bases for J; bases not matched to a gene: 15. CDR3 size: 16 residues. This chain links TRBV7-2 with TRBJ2-7; 7 nucleotides align to TRBD2. This specimen consisted of CD4+ T cells sorted from blood, obtained at week 0. The clonotype originates from a human donor with alopecia areata. CDR3 DNA: TGTGCCAGCAGCCCCCAGTCCGGGAGGCCCGCAGACGAGCAGTACTTC. The encoded protein is CASSPQSGRPADEQYF.